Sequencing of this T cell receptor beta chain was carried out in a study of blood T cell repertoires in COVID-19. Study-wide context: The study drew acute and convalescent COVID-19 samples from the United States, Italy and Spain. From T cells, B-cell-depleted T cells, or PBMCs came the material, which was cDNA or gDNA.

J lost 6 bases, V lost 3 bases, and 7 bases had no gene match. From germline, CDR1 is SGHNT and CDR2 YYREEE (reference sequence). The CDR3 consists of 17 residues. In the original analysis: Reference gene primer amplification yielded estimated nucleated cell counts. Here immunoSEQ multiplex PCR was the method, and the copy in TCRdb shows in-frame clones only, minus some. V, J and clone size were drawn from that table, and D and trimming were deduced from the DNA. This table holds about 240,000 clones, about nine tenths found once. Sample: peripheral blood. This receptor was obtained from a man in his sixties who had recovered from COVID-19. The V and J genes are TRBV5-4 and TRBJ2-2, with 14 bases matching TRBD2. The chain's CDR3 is CASSSRLAGGIAGELFF. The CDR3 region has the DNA TGTGCCAGCAGCTCCAGACTAGCGGGGGGGATAGCCGGGGAGCTGTTTTTT.